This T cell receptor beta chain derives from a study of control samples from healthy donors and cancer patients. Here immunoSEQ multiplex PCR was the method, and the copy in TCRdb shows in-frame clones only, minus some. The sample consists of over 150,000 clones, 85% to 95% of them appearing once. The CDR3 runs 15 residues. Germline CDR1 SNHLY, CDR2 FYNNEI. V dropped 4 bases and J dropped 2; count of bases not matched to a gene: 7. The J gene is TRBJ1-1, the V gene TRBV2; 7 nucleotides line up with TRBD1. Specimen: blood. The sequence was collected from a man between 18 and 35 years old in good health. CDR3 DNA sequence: TGTGCCAGCAGTGGAGGGGGCGGCTTTAACACTGAAGCTTTCTTT. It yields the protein CASSGGGGFNTEAFF.